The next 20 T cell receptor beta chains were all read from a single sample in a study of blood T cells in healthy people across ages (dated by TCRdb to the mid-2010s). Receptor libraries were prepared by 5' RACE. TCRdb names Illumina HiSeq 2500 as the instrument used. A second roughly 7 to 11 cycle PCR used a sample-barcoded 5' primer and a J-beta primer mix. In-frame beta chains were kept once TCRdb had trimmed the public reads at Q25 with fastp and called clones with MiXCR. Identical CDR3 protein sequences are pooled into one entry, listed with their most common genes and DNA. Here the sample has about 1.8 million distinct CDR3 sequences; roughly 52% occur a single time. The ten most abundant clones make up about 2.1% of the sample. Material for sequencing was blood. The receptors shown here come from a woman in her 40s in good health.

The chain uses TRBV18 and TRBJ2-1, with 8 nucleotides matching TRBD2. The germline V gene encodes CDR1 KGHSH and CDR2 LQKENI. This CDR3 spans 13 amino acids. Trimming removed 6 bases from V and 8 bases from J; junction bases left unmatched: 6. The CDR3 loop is CASSSTGRDEQFF. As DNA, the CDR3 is TGTGCCAGCTCCTCAACCGGGAGGGATGAGCAGTTCTTC.

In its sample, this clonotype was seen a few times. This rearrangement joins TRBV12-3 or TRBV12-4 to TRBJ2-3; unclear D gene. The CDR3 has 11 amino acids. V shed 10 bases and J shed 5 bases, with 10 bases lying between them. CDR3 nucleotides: TGTGCCATCCTATCAGGAGATACGCAGTATTTT. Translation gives CAILSGDTQYF.

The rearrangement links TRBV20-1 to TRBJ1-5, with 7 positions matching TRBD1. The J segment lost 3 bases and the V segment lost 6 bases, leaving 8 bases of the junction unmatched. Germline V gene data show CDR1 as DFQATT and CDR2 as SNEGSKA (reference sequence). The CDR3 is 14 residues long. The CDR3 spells CSATGTVLNQPQHF. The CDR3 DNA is TGCAGTGCCACCGGGACAGTGCTCAATCAGCCCCAGCATTTT.

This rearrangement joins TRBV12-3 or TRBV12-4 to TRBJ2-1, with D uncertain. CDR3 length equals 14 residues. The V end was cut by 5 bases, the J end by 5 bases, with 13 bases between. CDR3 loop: CASSVSGVDNEQFF. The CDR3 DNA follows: TGTGCCAGCAGTGTGTCAGGTGTGGACAATGAGCAGTTCTTC.

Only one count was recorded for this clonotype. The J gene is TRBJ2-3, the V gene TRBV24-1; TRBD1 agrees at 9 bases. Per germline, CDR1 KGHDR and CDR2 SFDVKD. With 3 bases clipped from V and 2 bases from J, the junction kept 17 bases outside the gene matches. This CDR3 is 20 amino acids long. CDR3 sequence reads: CATSDPVGGRDRVTTDTQYF. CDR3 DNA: TGTGCCACCAGTGATCCGGTCGGGGGAAGGGACAGGGTTACCACAGATACGCAGTATTTT.

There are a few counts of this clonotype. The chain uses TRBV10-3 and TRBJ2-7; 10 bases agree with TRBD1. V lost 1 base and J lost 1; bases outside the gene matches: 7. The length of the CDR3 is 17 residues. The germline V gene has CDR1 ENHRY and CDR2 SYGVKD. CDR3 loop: CAISELIKGQGSYEQYF. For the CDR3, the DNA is TGTGCCATCAGTGAGTTAATTAAGGGACAGGGGTCCTACGAGCAGTACTTC.

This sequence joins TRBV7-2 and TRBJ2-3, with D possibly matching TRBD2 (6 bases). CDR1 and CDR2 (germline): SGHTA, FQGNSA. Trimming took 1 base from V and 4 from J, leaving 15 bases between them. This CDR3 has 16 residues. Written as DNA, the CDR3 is TGTGCCAGCAGCTTAGGTTTGCTAGCGAAAGCAGATACGCAGTATTTT. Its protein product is CASSLGLLAKADTQYF. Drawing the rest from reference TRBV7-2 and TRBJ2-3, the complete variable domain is GAGVSQSPSNKVTEKGKDVELRCDPISGHTALYWYRQSLGQGLEFLIYFQGNSAPDKSGLPSDRFSAERTGGSVSTLTIQRTQQEDSAVYLCASSLGLLAKADTQYFGPGTRLTVL.

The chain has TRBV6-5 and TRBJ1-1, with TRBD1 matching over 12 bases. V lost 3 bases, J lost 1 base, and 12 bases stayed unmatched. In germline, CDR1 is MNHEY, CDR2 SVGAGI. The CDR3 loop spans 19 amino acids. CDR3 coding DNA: TGTGCCAGCAGTTATCGAGGTTCGGGGACAGGGGGCCAGAACACTGAAGCTTTCTTT. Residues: CASSYRGSGTGGQNTEAFF.

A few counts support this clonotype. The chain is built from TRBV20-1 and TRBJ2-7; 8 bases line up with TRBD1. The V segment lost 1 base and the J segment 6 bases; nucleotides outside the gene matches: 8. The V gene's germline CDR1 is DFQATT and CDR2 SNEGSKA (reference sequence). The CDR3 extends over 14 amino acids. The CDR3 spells CSARGQGAQCEQYF. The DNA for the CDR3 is TGCAGTGCTAGAGGCCAGGGGGCGCAATGCGAGCAGTACTTC.

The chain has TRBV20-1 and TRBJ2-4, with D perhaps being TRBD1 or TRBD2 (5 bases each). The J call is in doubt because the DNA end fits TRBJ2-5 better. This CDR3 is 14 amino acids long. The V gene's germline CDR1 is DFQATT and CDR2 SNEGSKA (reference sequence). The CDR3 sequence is CSARPEGLAETQYF. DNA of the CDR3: TGCAGTGCTAGACCTGAGGGGCTAGCCGAGACCCAGTACTTC.

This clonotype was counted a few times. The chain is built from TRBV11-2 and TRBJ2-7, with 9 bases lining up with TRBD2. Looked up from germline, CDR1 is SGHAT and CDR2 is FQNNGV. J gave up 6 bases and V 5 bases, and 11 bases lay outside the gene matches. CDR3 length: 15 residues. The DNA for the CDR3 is TGTGCCAGCAGCCTTACTCTAGCGGGGCCCGTCGAGCAGTACTTC. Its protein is CASSLTLAGPVEQYF.

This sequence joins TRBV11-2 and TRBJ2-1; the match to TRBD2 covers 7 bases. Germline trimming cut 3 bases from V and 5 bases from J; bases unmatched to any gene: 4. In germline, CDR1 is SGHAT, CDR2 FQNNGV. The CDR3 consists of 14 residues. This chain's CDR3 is CASSLGRGNNEQFF. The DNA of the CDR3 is TGTGCCAGCAGCTTGGGGCGGGGGAACAATGAGCAGTTCTTC.

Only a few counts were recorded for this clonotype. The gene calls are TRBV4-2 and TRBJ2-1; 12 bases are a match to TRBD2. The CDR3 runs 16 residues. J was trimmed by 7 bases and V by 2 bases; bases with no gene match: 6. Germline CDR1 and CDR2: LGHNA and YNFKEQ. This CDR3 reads CASSQPRTSGVNEQFF. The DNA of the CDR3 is TGTGCCAGCAGCCAACCCAGGACTAGCGGGGTGAATGAGCAGTTCTTC.

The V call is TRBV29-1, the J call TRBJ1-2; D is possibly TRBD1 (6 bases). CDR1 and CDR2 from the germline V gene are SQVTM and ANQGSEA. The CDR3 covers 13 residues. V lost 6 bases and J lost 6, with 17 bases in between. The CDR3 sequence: CSVVQGFTDGYTF. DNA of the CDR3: TGCAGCGTGGTACAGGGTTTCACGGATGGCTACACCTTC.

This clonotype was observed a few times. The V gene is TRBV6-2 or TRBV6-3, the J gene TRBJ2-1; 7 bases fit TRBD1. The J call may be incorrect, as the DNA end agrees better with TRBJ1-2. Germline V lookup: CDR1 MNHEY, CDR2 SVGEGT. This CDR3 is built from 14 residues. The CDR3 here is CASNTGQTHYGYTF. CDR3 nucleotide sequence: TGTGCCAGCAACACGGGACAGACGCACTATGGCTACACCTTC.

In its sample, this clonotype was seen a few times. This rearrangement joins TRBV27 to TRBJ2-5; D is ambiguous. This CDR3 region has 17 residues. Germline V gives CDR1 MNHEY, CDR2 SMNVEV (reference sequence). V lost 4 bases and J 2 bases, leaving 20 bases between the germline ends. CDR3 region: CASSSPSKGRGQETQYF. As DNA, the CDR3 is TGTGCCAGCAGTTCCCCATCCAAGGGTCGTGGGCAAGAGACCCAGTACTTC.

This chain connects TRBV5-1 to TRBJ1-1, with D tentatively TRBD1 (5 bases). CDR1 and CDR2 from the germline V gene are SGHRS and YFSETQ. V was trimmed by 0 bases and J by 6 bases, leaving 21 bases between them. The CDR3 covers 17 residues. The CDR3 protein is CASSLAGSGRGGAEAFF. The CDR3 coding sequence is TGCGCCAGCAGCTTGGCCGGTTCAGGGCGTGGAGGGGCTGAAGCTTTCTTT.

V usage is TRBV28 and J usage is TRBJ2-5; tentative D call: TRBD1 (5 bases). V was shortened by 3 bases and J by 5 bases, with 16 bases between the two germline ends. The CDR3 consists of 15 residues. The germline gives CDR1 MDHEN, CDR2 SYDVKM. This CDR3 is CASSLPAAGSETQYF. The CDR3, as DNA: TGTGCCAGCAGTTTGCCCGCGGCAGGGTCCGAGACCCAGTACTTC.

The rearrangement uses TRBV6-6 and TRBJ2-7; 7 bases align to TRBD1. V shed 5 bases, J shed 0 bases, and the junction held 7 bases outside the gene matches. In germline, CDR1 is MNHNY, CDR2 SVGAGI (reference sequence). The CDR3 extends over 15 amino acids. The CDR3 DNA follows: TGTGCCAGCAGTCCCAGGGGGTCTAACTCCTACGAGCAGTACTTC. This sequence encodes CASSPRGSNSYEQYF.

CDR3: CASHGRTVNTEAFF. The CDR3 region has the DNA TGTGCCAGCCACGGAAGGACAGTGAACACTGAAGCTTTCTTT. The chain couples TRBV12-3 or TRBV12-4 to TRBJ1-1; tentatively, D is TRBD1 (6 bases). The CDR3 spans 14 residues. Trimming left V 8 bases short and J 0 bases short, with 13 bases between.